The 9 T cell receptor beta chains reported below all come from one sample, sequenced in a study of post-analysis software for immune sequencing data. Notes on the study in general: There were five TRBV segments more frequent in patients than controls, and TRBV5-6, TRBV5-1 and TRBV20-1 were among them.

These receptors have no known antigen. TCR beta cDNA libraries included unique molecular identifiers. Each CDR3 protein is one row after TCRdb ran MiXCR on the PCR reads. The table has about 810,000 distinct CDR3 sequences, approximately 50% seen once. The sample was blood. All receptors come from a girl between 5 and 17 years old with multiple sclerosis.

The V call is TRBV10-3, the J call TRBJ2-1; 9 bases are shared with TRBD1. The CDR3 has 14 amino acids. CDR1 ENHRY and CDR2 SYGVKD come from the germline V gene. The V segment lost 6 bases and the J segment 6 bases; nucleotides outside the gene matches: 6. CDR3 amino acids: CAISSGTGSNEQFF. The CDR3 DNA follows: TGTGCCATCAGCTCCGGGACAGGGAGCAATGAGCAGTTCTTC.

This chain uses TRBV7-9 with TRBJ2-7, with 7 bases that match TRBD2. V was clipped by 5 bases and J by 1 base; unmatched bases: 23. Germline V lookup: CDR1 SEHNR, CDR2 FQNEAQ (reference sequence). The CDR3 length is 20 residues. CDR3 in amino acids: CASSPSLGPNDLAESYEQYF. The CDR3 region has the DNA TGTGCCAGCAGCCCAAGCTTAGGGCCAAATGATCTAGCGGAGTCCTACGAGCAGTACTTC.

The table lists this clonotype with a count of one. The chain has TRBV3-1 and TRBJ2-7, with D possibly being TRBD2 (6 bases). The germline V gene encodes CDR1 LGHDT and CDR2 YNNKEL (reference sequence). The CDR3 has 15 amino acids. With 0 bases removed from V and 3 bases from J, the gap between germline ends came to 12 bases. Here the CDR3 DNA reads TGTGCCAGCAGCCAAGAGCTAGCGAGCTGCTACGAGCAGTACTTC. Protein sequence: CASSQELASCYEQYF.

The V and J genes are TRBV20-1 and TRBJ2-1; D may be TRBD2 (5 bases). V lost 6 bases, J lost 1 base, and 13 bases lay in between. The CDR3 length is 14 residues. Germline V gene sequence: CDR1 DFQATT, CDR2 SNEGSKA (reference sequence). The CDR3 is CSADRRGSYNEQFF. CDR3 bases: TGCAGTGCAGACCGGAGAGGGTCCTACAATGAGCAGTTCTTC.

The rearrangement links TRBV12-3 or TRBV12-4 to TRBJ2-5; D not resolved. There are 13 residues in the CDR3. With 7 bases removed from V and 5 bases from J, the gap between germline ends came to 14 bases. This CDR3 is CASTSLVVETQYF. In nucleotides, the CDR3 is TGTGCCAGCACCTCCCTCGTAGTGGAGACCCAGTACTTC.

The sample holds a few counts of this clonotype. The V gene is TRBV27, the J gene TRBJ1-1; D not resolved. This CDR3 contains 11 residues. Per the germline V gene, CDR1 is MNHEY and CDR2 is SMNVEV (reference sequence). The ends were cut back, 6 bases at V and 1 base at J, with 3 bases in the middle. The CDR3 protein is CASRSNTEAFF. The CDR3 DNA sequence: TGTGCCAGCAGATCGAACACTGAAGCTTTCTTT.

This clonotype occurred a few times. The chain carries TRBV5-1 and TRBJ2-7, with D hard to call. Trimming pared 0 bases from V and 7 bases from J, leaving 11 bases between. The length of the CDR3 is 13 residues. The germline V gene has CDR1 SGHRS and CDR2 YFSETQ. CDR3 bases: TGCGCCAGCAGCTTGGGCCCAGTTGTAGAGCAGTACTTC. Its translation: CASSLGPVVEQYF.

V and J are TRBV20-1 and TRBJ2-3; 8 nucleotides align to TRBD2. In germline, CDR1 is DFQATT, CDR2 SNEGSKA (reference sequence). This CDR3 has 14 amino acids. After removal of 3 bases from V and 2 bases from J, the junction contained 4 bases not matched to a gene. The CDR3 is CSASRGGVTDTQYF. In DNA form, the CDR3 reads TGCAGTGCTAGTCGGGGGGGCGTCACAGATACGCAGTATTTT.

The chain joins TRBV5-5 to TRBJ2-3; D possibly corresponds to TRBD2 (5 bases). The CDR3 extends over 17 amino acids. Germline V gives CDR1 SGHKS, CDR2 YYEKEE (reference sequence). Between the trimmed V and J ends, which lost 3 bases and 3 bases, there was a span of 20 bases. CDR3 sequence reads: CASSSPGRGRGTDTQYF. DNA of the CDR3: TGTGCCAGCAGCTCCCCTGGGAGAGGGAGAGGTACAGATACGCAGTATTTT.